The 30 T cell receptor beta chains below come from one sample, sequenced in a study of shared clonotypes between healthy human individuals. Terminally differentiated effector memory CD45RA+ cells were left out of the naive CD8 fraction, which was CD45RO-negative and positively selected for CCR7. Assay used: immunoSEQ multiplex PCR; TCRdb lists only in-frame clones, some missing. This table holds about 2 million clones, less than 95% found once. Sequences were obtained from naive CD8+ T cells sorted from blood. These receptors were collected from a man between 18 and 35 years old in good health.

The chain joins TRBV7-9 to TRBJ2-7, with 10 bases aligning to TRBD1. The ends lost 5 bases at V and 5 bases at J; junction bases unmatched: 9. Germline V gives CDR1 SEHNR, CDR2 FQNEAQ (reference sequence). The CDR3 length is 15 residues. The CDR3 sequence: CASSPPLTGGHEQYF. The CDR3 coding sequence is TGTGCCAGCAGCCCTCCCTTGACAGGGGGCCACGAGCAGTACTTC. The entire variable domain, with the rest obtained from reference TRBV7-9 and TRBJ2-7, is as follows: DTGVSQNPRHKITKRGQNVTFRCDPISEHNRLYWYRQTLGQGPEFLTYFQNEAQLEKSRLLSDRFSAERPKGSFSTLEIQRTEQGDSAMYLCASSPPLTGGHEQYFGPGTRLTVT.

This sequence joins TRBV13 and TRBJ2-7, with D possibly being TRBD2 (5 bases). This CDR3 is built from 15 residues. Trimming took 0 bases from V and 2 from J, leaving 11 bases between them. The germline gives CDR1 PRHDT, CDR2 FYEKMQ (reference sequence). CDR3 nucleotide sequence: TGTGCCAGCAGCTTAGGCCGGGGAGTCACCTACGAGCAGTACTTC. The encoded protein is CASSLGRGVTYEQYF.

This clone has just one count. This rearrangement joins TRBV6-6 to TRBJ2-2, with D tentatively TRBD1 (5 bases). CDR1 MNHNY and CDR2 SVGAGI come from the germline V gene (reference sequence). The CDR3 has 14 residues. Deletions cut 5 bases from V and 5 bases from J, with 12 bases between. DNA of the CDR3: TGTGCCAGCAGTCATCAGGGTTTGACCGGGGAGCTGTTTTTT. Translated: CASSHQGLTGELFF.

The count of this clone is one. This chain joins TRBV30 and TRBJ1-2; D call uncertain. CDR1 and CDR2 (germline): GTSNPN, SVGIG (reference sequence). Between the trimmed V and J ends, which lost 4 bases and 3 bases, there was a span of 15 bases. This CDR3 spans 14 amino acids. This CDR3 is CAWTRENGDYGYTF. In nucleotides, the CDR3 is TGTGCCTGGACTAGGGAGAATGGTGACTATGGCTACACCTTC.

The table lists this clone with a count of one. V is TRBV7-9 and J is TRBJ2-5; D is possibly TRBD1 (6 bases). Germline V gene data show CDR1 as SEHNR and CDR2 as FQNEAQ (reference sequence). The V and J ends lost 5 bases and 3 bases respectively, with 19 bases between them. This CDR3 comprises 16 residues. CDR3 nucleotides: TGTGCCAGCAGCGTCCTCCTCGGAAACAGGGAAGAGACCCAGTACTTC. Its protein is CASSVLLGNREETQYF. Filled out from reference TRBV7-9 and TRBJ2-5, the complete variable domain reads DTGVSQNPRHKITKRGQNVTFRCDPISEHNRLYWYRQTLGQGPEFLTYFQNEAQLEKSRLLSDRFSAERPKGSFSTLEIQRTEQGDSAMYLCASSVLLGNREETQYFGPGTRLLVL.

The gene calls are TRBV11-3 and TRBJ2-1; 11 nucleotides match TRBD1. V shed 6 bases and J 4 bases; nucleotides not matched to a gene: 5. The CDR3 covers 15 residues. Germline V CDR1 and CDR2: SGHNT, YENEEA. CDR3 nucleotides: TGTGCCAGCAGTCTCCGGGACAGGGGGTACAATGAGCAGTTCTTC. Translation: CASSLRDRGYNEQFF.

The chain uses TRBV2 and TRBJ2-1, with D unclear. Germline-derived CDR1 and CDR2 are SNHLY and FYNNEI. The CDR3 contains 13 residues. V lost 1 base and J lost 6, with 7 bases in between. The CDR3 sequence: CASSEEGSNEQFF. In nucleotides, the CDR3 is TGTGCCAGCAGTGAAGAGGGATCCAATGAGCAGTTCTTC.

This chain links TRBV27 with TRBJ2-5; 10 bases are a match to TRBD1. The V segment lost 0 bases and the J segment 3 bases; nucleotides outside the gene matches: 4. The CDR3 contains 16 residues. Germline V gives CDR1 MNHEY, CDR2 SMNVEV (reference sequence). The CDR3 loop is CASSLSLGTGEETQYF. The CDR3 nucleotides read TGTGCCAGCAGTTTATCGTTGGGGACAGGGGAAGAGACCCAGTACTTC.

CDR3 loop: CASSLEVRRERGEKLFF. For the CDR3, the DNA is TGCGCCAGCAGCTTGGAGGTTCGCAGGGAGAGAGGCGAAAAACTGTTTTTT. The genes are TRBV5-1 and TRBJ1-4; D possibly corresponds to TRBD1 (5 bases). Germline V gene data show CDR1 as SGHRS and CDR2 as YFSETQ. Trimming took off 0 bases at V and 8 bases at J, with 20 bases between the two ends. This CDR3 comprises 17 residues.

V usage is TRBV4-1 and J usage is TRBJ2-7; 11 bases agree with TRBD2. CDR1 is MGHRA, CDR2 YSYEKL, per germline. J lost 5 bases, V lost 4 bases, and 7 bases had no gene match. The CDR3 has 15 residues. The DNA for the CDR3 is TGCGCCAGCAGCCCTTTACTAGCGGGAGCCCACGAGCAGTACTTC. The encoded protein is CASSPLLAGAHEQYF.

The genes are TRBV2 and TRBJ1-1, with D perhaps matching TRBD1 (6 bases). Germline lookup yields CDR1 SNHLY and CDR2 FYNNEI. The CDR3 runs to 12 residues. With 4 bases removed from V and 7 bases from J, the gap between germline ends came to 10 bases. For the CDR3, the DNA is TGTGCCAGCAGTGTGGAGGGGGTTGAAGCTTTCTTT. Its protein is CASSVEGVEAFF.

The gene calls are TRBV11-2 and TRBJ2-3, with D uncertain. With 5 bases removed from V and 3 bases from J, the gap between germline ends came to 15 bases. The CDR3 is 15 residues long. The germline gives CDR1 SGHAT, CDR2 FQNNGV. The CDR3 spells CASSPSWDYTDTQYF. As DNA, the CDR3 is TGTGCCAGCAGCCCGTCGTGGGATTATACAGATACGCAGTATTTT.

The chain employs TRBV30 and TRBJ2-7; D unclear. The germline V gene encodes CDR1 GTSNPN and CDR2 SVGIG (reference sequence). This CDR3 spans 12 amino acids. V gave up 4 bases and J gave up 5 bases, with 12 bases separating them. Written as DNA, the CDR3 is TGTGCCTGGAACCCTGCAGGCCACGAGCAGTACTTC. Protein sequence: CAWNPAGHEQYF. Drawing the rest from reference TRBV30 and TRBJ2-7, the complete variable domain is SQTIHQWPATLVQPVGSPLSLECTVEGTSNPNLYWYRQAAGRGLQLLFYSVGIGQISSEVPQNLSASRPQDRQFILSSKKLLLSDSGFYLCAWNPAGHEQYFGPGTRLTVT.

The chain carries TRBV28 and TRBJ2-5; 9 nucleotides match TRBD1. The ends lost 2 bases at V and 5 bases at J; junction bases unmatched: 6. Germline V CDR1 and CDR2: MDHEN, SYDVKM. CDR3 length: 15 residues. DNA for the CDR3: TGTGCCAGCAGTTTACTAGGGACAGGGCCGGAGACCCAGTACTTC. Its protein product is CASSLLGTGPETQYF.

The chain is built from TRBV9 and TRBJ2-7; TRBD1 is a possible D gene (5 bases). CDR3 size: 14 residues. CDR1 is SGDLS and CDR2 is YYNGEE in the germline V gene. The V end was cut by 4 bases, the J end by 5 bases, with 16 bases between. CDR3 sequence: CASSSQGYWDEQYF. In DNA, the CDR3 is TGTGCCAGCAGCTCTCAGGGTTACTGGGACGAGCAGTACTTC.

The genes are TRBV11-2 and TRBJ2-2; TRBD1 is a possible D gene (5 bases). This CDR3 has 15 amino acids. Trimming pared 5 bases from V and 4 bases from J, leaving 14 bases between. Germline V gene lookup returns CDR1 SGHAT and CDR2 FQNNGV. The CDR3 DNA reads as TGTGCCAGCAGCCCCCCCAGGGTTGGCACCGGGGAGCTGTTTTTT. As protein: CASSPPRVGTGELFF. Based on the CDR3 plus reference TRBV11-2 and TRBJ2-2, the full variable domain is EAGVAQSPRYKIIEKRQSVAFWCNPISGHATLYWYQQILGQGPKLLIQFQNNGVVDDSQLPKDRFSAERLKGVDSTLKIQPAKLEDSAVYLCASSPPRVGTGELFFGEGSRLTVL.

This chain links TRBV5-6 with TRBJ2-7; possibly TRBD1 for D (5 bases). Germline loops: CDR1 SGHDT, CDR2 YYEEEE. Trimming left V 5 bases short and J 0 bases short, with 18 bases between. The CDR3 has 16 amino acids. The CDR3 DNA is TGTGCCAGCAGTTTTGGGCTGGGGCCTAGCTCCTACGAGCAGTACTTC. Protein product: CASSFGLGPSSYEQYF. Full variable domain (outside the CDR3, taken from reference TRBV5-6 and TRBJ2-7): DAGVTQSPTHLIKTRGQQVTLRCSPKSGHDTVSWYQQALGQGPQFIFQYYEEEERQRGNFPDRFSGHQFPNYSSELNVNALLLGDSALYLCASSFGLGPSSYEQYFGPGTRLTVT.

V gene TRBV13 combines with J gene TRBJ2-3; 12 nucleotides line up with TRBD1. Germline-derived CDR1 and CDR2 are PRHDT and FYEKMQ (reference sequence). The CDR3 contains 17 residues. V was pared by 1 base and J by 3 bases, with 5 bases of the junction left unmatched. CDR3 sequence: CASSLVTGQGATDTQYF. In DNA, the CDR3 is TGTGCCAGCAGCTTAGTCACGGGACAGGGGGCAACAGATACGCAGTATTTT.

The chain links TRBV5-6 to TRBJ1-5, with 10 nucleotides matching TRBD1. V shed 4 bases, J shed 5 bases, and the junction held 9 bases outside the gene matches. CDR1 and CDR2 from the germline V gene are SGHDT and YYEEEE. The CDR3 length is 16 residues. CDR3 region: CASSPMTGGADQPQHF. The CDR3, as DNA: TGTGCCAGCAGCCCGATGACAGGGGGCGCGGATCAGCCCCAGCATTTT. Looking up the rest from reference TRBV5-6 and TRBJ1-5 gives the full variable domain: DAGVTQSPTHLIKTRGQQVTLRCSPKSGHDTVSWYQQALGQGPQFIFQYYEEEERQRGNFPDRFSGHQFPNYSSELNVNALLLGDSALYLCASSPMTGGADQPQHFGDGTRLSIL.

Turning to this clone: The same CDR3 also results from other DNA sequences found in this sample. The chain links TRBV4-1 to TRBJ1-5, with D hard to call. Germline CDR1 is MGHRA and CDR2 is YSYEKL. This CDR3 is 15 amino acids long. Between the trimmed V and J ends, which lost 1 base and 4 bases, there was a span of 11 bases. The CDR3 bases are TGCGCCAGCAGCCAAGTTGGTTTGGGAAATCAGCCCCAGCATTTT. This gives the protein CASSQVGLGNQPQHF.

As for this clone: Other DNA sequences in this specimen translate into the identical CDR3. This chain joins TRBV19 and TRBJ2-1; 12 bases are a match to TRBD2. This CDR3 contains 14 residues. V was pared by 8 bases and J by 4 bases, with 3 bases of the junction left unmatched. Germline V gene sequence: CDR1 LNHDA, CDR2 SQIVND (reference sequence). CDR3 sequence (DNA): TGTGCCAGTTCACTAGCGGGGGGATACAATGAGCAGTTCTTC. This sequence encodes CASSLAGGYNEQFF.

This chain connects TRBV14 to TRBJ2-7, with D possibly being TRBD1 (7 bases). Germline loops: CDR1 SGHDN, CDR2 FVKESK. V lost 4 bases to trimming and J lost 6 bases, with 16 bases between them. This CDR3 has 14 residues. In DNA, the CDR3 is TGTGCCAGCAGCCCCTACGGAGGGGGCGGCGAGCAGTACTTC. Translated: CASSPYGGGGEQYF.

The V and J genes are TRBV11-2 and TRBJ2-7; TRBD2 agrees at 7 bases. This CDR3 has 14 amino acids. The germline V gene encodes CDR1 SGHAT and CDR2 FQNNGV. The V segment lost 5 bases and the J segment 3 bases; nucleotides outside the gene matches: 7. CDR3 sequence reads: CASSPRDYIYEQYF. DNA of the CDR3: TGTGCCAGCAGCCCAAGGGACTACATCTACGAGCAGTACTTC.

The chain uses TRBV11-2 and TRBJ2-1; D is undetermined. CDR1 and CDR2 from the germline V gene are SGHAT and FQNNGV. The CDR3 spans 15 residues. V was trimmed by 4 bases and J by 6 bases, leaving 16 bases between them. The CDR3 sequence: CASSSDSSAVNEQFF. The CDR3 DNA sequence: TGTGCCAGCAGCTCCGACTCTTCGGCGGTCAATGAGCAGTTCTTC.

The CDR3 protein is CASSEGGTGNEKLFF. The CDR3 DNA is TGTGCCAGCAGTGAAGGTGGGACAGGGAATGAAAAACTGTTTTTT. The chain couples TRBV25-1 to TRBJ1-4; 9 bases map to TRBD1. The CDR3 runs 15 residues. Germline CDR1 and CDR2: MGHDK and SYGVNS. V was pared by 2 bases and J by 5 bases, with 3 bases of the junction left unmatched.

This clone was recorded only once. The CDR3 sequence is CASSLTAAGELFF. CDR3 nucleotide sequence: TGTGCCAGCAGCCTGACAGCCGCCGGGGAGCTGTTTTTT. The V call is TRBV7-9, the J call TRBJ2-2; a possible D gene is TRBD1 (5 bases). The CDR3 runs to 13 residues. The V gene's germline CDR1 is SEHNR and CDR2 FQNEAQ (reference sequence). The V and J ends lost 5 bases and 6 bases respectively, with 10 bases between them.

The V call is TRBV19, the J call TRBJ2-6; D is unclear. The CDR3 is 16 residues long. Trimming left V 5 bases short and J 5 bases short, with 16 bases between. CDR1 is LNHDA, CDR2 SQIVND, per germline (reference sequence). The CDR3 DNA reads TGTGCCAGTAGTGCCGTACCGCAAAGTCGGGCCAACGTCCTGACTTTC. Residues: CASSAVPQSRANVLTF.

The genes are TRBV29-1 and TRBJ2-7, with a tentative D call TRBD2 (7 bases). The V end was cut by 2 bases, the J end by 2 bases, with 31 bases between. CDR3 size: 20 residues. The germline V gene has CDR1 SQVTM and CDR2 ANQGSEA. The DNA of the CDR3 is TGCAGCGTTGAATTTTTATTTTCTGTAGGGGGGGACTCCGGCGCCTACGAGCAGTACTTC. It codes for CSVEFLFSVGGDSGAYEQYF.

This chain links TRBV10-2 with TRBJ2-1, with a possible D match to TRBD2 (6 bases). CDR1 and CDR2 from the germline V gene are WSHSY and SAAADI. There are 11 residues in the CDR3. Trimming took off 8 bases at V and 9 bases at J, with 11 bases between the two ends. CDR3 amino acids: CASLKGLEQFF. The CDR3 nucleotides read TGCGCCAGCCTGAAGGGACTTGAGCAGTTCTTC.

In regard to this clone: This specimen includes other DNA sequences encoding the same CDR3. CDR3 loop: CAIRGGNEQFF. CDR3 nucleotide sequence: TGTGCCATCAGGGGGGGGAATGAGCAGTTCTTC. The chain links TRBV10-3 to TRBJ2-1, with 7 bases matching TRBD2. CDR3 length: 11 amino acids. Per the germline V gene, CDR1 is ENHRY and CDR2 is SYGVKD. The J segment lost 7 bases and the V segment lost 6 bases, leaving 0 bases of the junction unmatched.